One sample yielded the 27 T cell receptor beta chains listed below, sequenced in a study of Graves' ophthalmopathy and Graves' hyperthyroidism. RNA transcripts were the template, and TCR beta CDR3 regions were amplified from them. The library came from an HTBI-primed first-round RT-PCR and a second-round multiplex PCR. TCRdb re-analysed the multiplex PCR reads in MiXCR, keeping a single row per CDR3 protein. The data contain about 400,000 distinct CDR3 sequences, roughly 18% of them singletons. Source material: peripheral blood. The receptors derive from a young woman with Graves' ophthalmopathy.

This clonotype came up many times. This rearrangement joins TRBV30 to TRBJ1-1; D not resolved. Trimming shortened V by 4 bases and J by 6 bases, and 15 bases separated the two germline ends. This CDR3 has 13 amino acids. Germline assignment: CDR1 GTSNPN and CDR2 SVGIG (reference sequence). For the CDR3, the DNA is TGTGCCTGGACTGGCCAGGTTATGTCTGAAGCTTTCTTT. Its translation is CAWTGQVMSEAFF.

This clonotype occurred many times. In DNA, the CDR3 is TGTGCCACCCCTCTGGAGGGACTAGCGGTTCAAGAGACCCAGTACTTC. Translating gives CATPLEGLAVQETQYF. The gene calls are TRBV24-1 and TRBJ2-5; 11 bases align to TRBD2. The germline V gene has CDR1 KGHDR and CDR2 SFDVKD. The V and J ends lost 9 bases and 2 bases, in that order; junction bases with no gene match: 10. CDR3 length: 16 residues.

This clonotype was detected ten times or more. This chain joins TRBV6-1 and TRBJ2-7, with 11 bases aligning to TRBD1. Germline V gives CDR1 MNHNS, CDR2 SASEGT. With 4 bases clipped from V and 2 bases from J, the junction kept 7 bases outside the gene matches. This CDR3 comprises 16 residues. CDR3 nucleotides: TGTGCCAGCAGTGCGCCCGGGACAGGGGGAACCTACGAGCAGTACTTC. Amino acids: CASSAPGTGGTYEQYF.

The chain links TRBV27 to TRBJ2-7; the D call may be TRBD1 or TRBD2 (5 bases each). The CDR3 runs to 14 residues. The germline CDR1 and CDR2 sequences are MNHEY and SMNVEV (reference sequence). V gave up 5 bases and J gave up 6 bases, with 17 bases separating them. In nucleotides, the CDR3 is TGTGCCAGCAGTCAACGGACGGGGCAAGGCGAGCAGTACTTC. Its protein is CASSQRTGQGEQYF.

This clonotype has at least ten counts. Since a much larger clone is just one base distant, this may be a read error. The chain is built from TRBV6-5 and TRBJ1-1; no clear D gene. V lost 0 bases and J lost 6, with 14 bases in between. Germline V CDR1 and CDR2: MNHEY, SVGAGI. The CDR3 length is 15 residues. The CDR3 nucleotides are TGTGCCAGCAGTTACTCCACAACACCCGACGCTGAAGCTTTCTTT. Residues: CASSYSTTPDAEAFF.

The chain carries TRBV12-3 or TRBV12-4 and TRBJ2-4, with D uncertain. The germline V and J ends were trimmed by 6 bases and 8 bases, with 11 bases remaining between them. This CDR3 is 12 amino acids long. Written as DNA, the CDR3 is TGTGCCAGCAGGGCCGGAAAGGACATTCAGTACTTC. It yields the protein CASRAGKDIQYF.

V is TRBV28 and J is TRBJ2-7; no reliable D call. This CDR3 region has 16 residues. Between the trimmed V and J ends, which lost 5 bases and 0 bases, there was a span of 17 bases. Looked up from germline, CDR1 is MDHEN and CDR2 is SYDVKM. In nucleotides, the CDR3 is TGTGCCAGCAGTAGCCCCGACCGAGAGCCCTCCTACGAGCAGTACTTC. Translated: CASSSPDREPSYEQYF.

This clonotype has at least ten counts. V is TRBV28 and J is TRBJ1-6; D is possibly TRBD1 (5 bases). Germline CDR1 MDHEN, CDR2 SYDVKM. V dropped 7 bases and J dropped 6 bases, with 16 bases sitting between them. The CDR3 is 15 amino acids. CDR3 nucleotide sequence: TGTGCCAGCACCCCGGCGGCAGGGCCTAATTCACCCCTCCACTTT. Translation gives CASTPAAGPNSPLHF.

The chain combines TRBV6-1 with TRBJ1-2; a possible D gene is TRBD1 (5 bases). The V and J ends lost 4 bases and 4 bases respectively, with 16 bases between them. Germline values: CDR1 MNHNS, CDR2 SASEGT. CDR3 length: 15 residues. The CDR3 protein is CASSAQGVGSYGYTF. In DNA form, the CDR3 reads TGTGCCAGCAGTGCCCAGGGCGTCGGTAGCTATGGCTACACCTTC.

This clonotype was seen many times. This chain uses TRBV29-1 with TRBJ2-7; 10 bases match TRBD2. This CDR3 region has 12 residues. Germline CDR1 SQVTM, CDR2 ANQGSEA. After removal of 4 bases from V and 6 bases from J, the junction contained 3 bases not matched to a gene. The CDR3 DNA reads TGCAGCGTTGCGGGACTAGCGACCGAGCAGTACTTC. It translates to CSVAGLATEQYF.

This clonotype appeared many times. This clone may be a read error of a much larger clone one base away. This chain connects TRBV7-9 to TRBJ2-7; 8 nucleotides agree with TRBD1. CDR3 length equals 14 residues. The trim removed 1 base at V and 2 bases at J, leaving 1 base unmatched. The germline V gene encodes CDR1 SEHNR and CDR2 FQNEAQ (reference sequence). The CDR3 bases are TGTGCCAGCAGCTTAGAGGGACAGGCCTACGAGCAGTACTTC. It translates to CASSLEGQAYEQYF.

The sample holds many counts of this clonotype. The DNA of the CDR3 is TGTGCCAGCAGCCAATCAACAGGGTCAGCAACGGAGGGCTACACCTTC. This gives the protein CASSQSTGSATEGYTF. The chain couples TRBV4-2 to TRBJ1-2; maybe TRBD1 (6 bases). The germline gives CDR1 LGHNA, CDR2 YNFKEQ. Trimming left V 2 bases short and J 8 bases short, with 21 bases between. This CDR3 comprises 16 residues.

This chain uses TRBV29-1 with TRBJ2-7; possible D gene TRBD2, 6 bases. This CDR3 has 15 amino acids. The V end lost 4 bases, the J end lost 2 bases, and 18 bases lay between the germline ends. CDR1 and CDR2 from the germline V gene are SQVTM and ANQGSEA. The CDR3 region is CSVVAPREDAYEQYF. The CDR3, as DNA: TGCAGCGTTGTTGCGCCCAGGGAGGATGCCTACGAGCAGTACTTC.

Ten or more counts support this clonotype. V gene TRBV6-2 or TRBV6-3 combines with J gene TRBJ2-3, with 8 bases aligning to TRBD2. CDR1 is MNHEY and CDR2 is SVGEGT in the germline V gene. The ends lost 6 bases at V and 3 bases at J; junction bases unmatched: 8. The CDR3 length is 15 residues. The CDR3 spells CASSLAGLGTDTQYF. In DNA, the CDR3 is TGTGCCAGCAGCTTAGCGGGATTGGGAACAGATACGCAGTATTTT.

The table lists this clonotype with many counts. The chain employs TRBV6-2 or TRBV6-3 and TRBJ2-7, with D maybe TRBD1 (5 bases). The CDR3 has 18 residues. The V end was cut by 4 bases, the J end by 6 bases, with 28 bases between. Germline values: CDR1 MNHEY, CDR2 SVGEGT. The CDR3 DNA is TGTGCCAGCAGTTGGGGCCCATCAGGCGTAGGTAAAGTAGGCGAGCAGTACTTC. Residues: CASSWGPSGVGKVGEQYF.

As for this clonotype: The junction and the germline gene differ at one end; a read error may be behind it. The chain uses TRBV5-1 and TRBJ2-5; 14 bases are a match to TRBD2. This CDR3 has 17 residues. CDR1 is SGHRS and CDR2 is YFSETQ in the germline V gene. CDR3 nucleotide sequence: TGCGCCGGCGCGCCCGGGACTAGCGGGAGTATTAAAGAGGCCCAGTACTTC. Its translation: CAGAPGTSGSIKEAQYF.

This clonotype was seen repeatedly, ten times or more. V is TRBV20-1 and J is TRBJ2-5; 10 bases line up with TRBD2. The length of the CDR3 is 14 residues. From germline, CDR1 is DFQATT and CDR2 SNEGSKA (reference sequence). Unmatched junction bases numbered 9, after V lost 5 bases and J lost 6 bases. The CDR3, as DNA: TGCAGTGCTCCTCCCCTAGCGGGAGTACAGACCCAGTACTTC. It translates to CSAPPLAGVQTQYF.

This clonotype was found many times. V and J are TRBV11-2 and TRBJ1-2; 8 positions agree with TRBD1. The CDR3 consists of 16 residues. Germline V CDR1 and CDR2: SGHAT, FQNNGV. J gave up 7 bases and V 4 bases, and 14 bases lay outside the gene matches. The CDR3 is CASSSAQGASWGGYTF. The CDR3 nucleotides read TGTGCCAGCAGCTCGGCCCAGGGGGCGAGCTGGGGTGGCTACACCTTC. Combining the CDR3 with reference TRBV11-2 and TRBJ1-2 gives the whole variable domain EAGVAQSPRYKIIEKRQSVAFWCNPISGHATLYWYQQILGQGPKLLIQFQNNGVVDDSQLPKDRFSAERLKGVDSTLKIQPAKLEDSAVYLCASSSAQGASWGGYTFGSGTRLTVV.

The rearrangement joins TRBV2 to TRBJ2-5, with 8 nucleotides matching TRBD1. Looked up from germline, CDR1 is SNHLY and CDR2 is FYNNEI. V shed 4 bases and J 9 bases; nucleotides not matched to a gene: 16. The CDR3 consists of 16 residues. CDR3 in DNA: TGTGCCAGCAGTGTTTCAGCCGGGACAGGCCCCGGGGCCCAGTACTTC. This encodes CASSVSAGTGPGAQYF.

The rearrangement links TRBV6-1 to TRBJ2-5; 14 nucleotides align to TRBD2. From germline, CDR1 is MNHNS and CDR2 SASEGT. The V and J ends lost 6 bases and 5 bases, in that order; junction bases with no gene match: 5. The CDR3 covers 15 residues. This CDR3 is CASRTSGGAGETQYF. The CDR3, as DNA: TGTGCCAGCAGGACTAGCGGGGGGGCGGGCGAGACCCAGTACTTC.

This clonotype was recorded at least ten times. This chain links TRBV20-1 with TRBJ2-2; 7 bases map to TRBD2. The CDR3 contains 17 residues. Looked up from germline, CDR1 is DFQATT and CDR2 is SNEGSKA (reference sequence). V dropped 0 bases and J dropped 4; count of bases not matched to a gene: 11. The CDR3 DNA sequence: TGCAGTGCTAGAGATAAAGCTAGCGGCAGTCGCACCGGGGAGCTGTTTTTT. Residues: CSARDKASGSRTGELFF.

There are many counts of this clonotype. The chain uses TRBV12-3 or TRBV12-4 and TRBJ2-2, with D possibly matching TRBD2 (5 bases). V was clipped by 5 bases and J by 1 base, with 11 bases between them. This CDR3 is 15 amino acids long. CDR3 region: CASSRTPRNTGELFF. In DNA, the CDR3 is TGTGCCAGCAGTAGGACTCCGAGGAACACCGGGGAGCTGTTTTTT.

This clonotype was recorded at least ten times. The rearrangement links TRBV11-2 to TRBJ1-2, with 7 positions matching TRBD1. Looked up from germline, CDR1 is SGHAT and CDR2 is FQNNGV. Unmatched junction bases numbered 8, after V lost 1 base and J lost 3 bases. This CDR3 contains 16 residues. The CDR3 DNA reads as TGTGCCAGCAGCTTAGTTATGACAGGGCGCGACTATGGCTACACCTTC. This sequence encodes CASSLVMTGRDYGYTF.

In this sample, this clonotype turned up many times. The chain joins TRBV28 to TRBJ1-1; a possible D gene is TRBD1 (5 bases). Germline V gene lookup returns CDR1 MDHEN and CDR2 SYDVKM. Trimming took off 3 bases at V and 8 bases at J, with 10 bases between the two ends. CDR3 size: 12 residues. The CDR3 DNA follows: TGTGCCAGCAGTTTCCAACAGGAGGAAGCTTTCTTT. Its translation: CASSFQQEEAFF. Complete variable domain (other parts from reference TRBV28 and TRBJ1-1): DVKVTQSSRYLVKRTGEKVFLECVQDMDHENMFWYRQDPGLGLRLIYFSYDVKMKEKGDIPEGYSVSREKKERFSLILESASTNQTSMYLCASSFQQEEAFFGQGTRLTVV.

This clonotype was detected many times. This chain uses TRBV28 with TRBJ2-7; TRBD2 matches 12 bases. The CDR3 extends over 17 amino acids. J was trimmed by 1 base and V by 1 base; bases with no gene match: 5. Germline values: CDR1 MDHEN, CDR2 SYDVKM. Written as DNA, the CDR3 is TGTGCCAGCAGTTTATTGACTAGCGGGAGAGTGTCCTACGAGCAGTACTTC. It yields the protein CASSLLTSGRVSYEQYF.

This clonotype was seen a few times. This may be a read error, as it is one base from a much larger clone. This chain connects TRBV4-1 to TRBJ2-7; 14 bases map to TRBD2. Germline lookup yields CDR1 MGHRA and CDR2 YSYEKL. The length of the CDR3 is 19 residues. In DNA, the CDR3 is TGCGTCAGCAGCCAAGATCCAGGGACTAGCGGGAGTAGATTCGACGAGCAGTACTTC. Residues: CVSSQDPGTSGSRFDEQYF.

This clonotype was recorded many times. The chain couples TRBV6-4 to TRBJ2-6; D unclear. The length of the CDR3 is 16 residues. Germline CDR1 and CDR2: MRHNA and SNTAGT. V dropped 0 bases and J dropped 0 bases, with 6 bases sitting between them. CDR3 sequence reads: CASSDSTNSGANVLTF. The CDR3 DNA is TGTGCCAGCAGTGACTCGACAAACTCTGGGGCCAACGTCCTGACTTTC.